The clone carrying this T cell receptor (beta chain) was seen a few times. Per germline, CDR1 LNHNV and CDR2 YYDKDF (reference sequence). The CDR3 totals 14 residues. Deletions cut 0 bases from V and 8 bases from J, with 13 bases between. In the original workflow: Estimated nucleated cell counts came from reference gene primer amplification. The data were produced by immunoSEQ multiplex PCR, yet TCRdb's version contains in-frame clones alone and is incomplete. D and trimming were read from the DNA, whereas the V and J calls and clone size are those reported in that table. This table holds approximately 490,000 clones, about 88% found once. This record comes from a study of blood T cell repertoires in COVID-19. Those enrolled, adults aged roughly 18 to 89 years, came from around 24 US areas. Participant-reported clinical history was the basis for cohort assignment.

The clonotype originates from a woman in her sixties who had recovered from COVID-19. Sequencing input: PBMCs or T cells enriched from blood (not recorded which). This chain joins TRBV15 and TRBJ1-2; maybe TRBD1 (5 bases). CDR3 sequence reads: CATSREGGVLGYTF. For the CDR3, the DNA is TGTGCCACCAGCAGAGAAGGAGGGGTTTTAGGCTACACCTTC.